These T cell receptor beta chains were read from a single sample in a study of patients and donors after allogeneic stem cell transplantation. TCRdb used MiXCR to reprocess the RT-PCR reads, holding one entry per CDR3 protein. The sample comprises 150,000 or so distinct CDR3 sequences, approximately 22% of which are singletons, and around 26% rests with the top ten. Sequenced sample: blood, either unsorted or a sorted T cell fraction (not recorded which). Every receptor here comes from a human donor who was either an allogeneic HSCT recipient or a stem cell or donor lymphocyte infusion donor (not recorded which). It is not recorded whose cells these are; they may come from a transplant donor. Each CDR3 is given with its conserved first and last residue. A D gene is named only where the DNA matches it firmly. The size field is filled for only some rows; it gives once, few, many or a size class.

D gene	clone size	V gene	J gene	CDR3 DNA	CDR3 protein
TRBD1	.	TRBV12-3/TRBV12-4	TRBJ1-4	TGTGCCAGCAGTCCCCAGGGGGAGGCAACTAATGAAAAACTGTTTTTT	CASSPQGEATNEKLFF
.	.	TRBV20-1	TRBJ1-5	TGCAGTGCTCTTCGGGATAGCAATCAGCCCCAGCATTTT	CSALRDSNQPQHF
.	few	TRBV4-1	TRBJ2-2	TGCGCCAGCAGCCCAACTCCGGCGGGGACGAACACCGGGGAGCTGTTTTTT	CASSPTPAGTNTGELFF
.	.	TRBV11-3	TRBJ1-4	TGTGCCAGCAGCCCCCCCGGTGGAACGGAAAAACTGTTTTTT	CASSPPGGTEKLFF
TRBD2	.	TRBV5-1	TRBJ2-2	TGCGCCGGCAGCTCCGGACTAGCCGGGGAGCTGTTTTTT	CAGSSGLAGELFF
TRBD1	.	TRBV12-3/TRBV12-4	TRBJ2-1	TGTGCCGACAGGGTTAAAAAGTTCTTC	CADRVKKFF
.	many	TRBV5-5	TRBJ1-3	TGTGCCAGCAGCCGAGTGGACAGTCGCCCGAGCTCTGGAAACACCATATATTTT	CASSRVDSRPSSGNTIYF
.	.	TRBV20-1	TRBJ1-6	TGCAGTGCTAGAGATCCAACGGCGTTCAGGGAAAAAAACTCACCCCTCCACTTT	CSARDPTAFREKNSPLHF
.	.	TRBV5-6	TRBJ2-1	TGTGCCAGCAGCTTTCCCGGCGAGATCTCCTACAATGAGCAGTTCTTC	CASSFPGEISYNEQFF
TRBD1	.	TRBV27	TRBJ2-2	TGTGCCAGCAACAGACAGGGGAACACCGGGGAGCTGTTTTTT	CASNRQGNTGELFF
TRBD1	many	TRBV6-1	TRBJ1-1	TGTGCCAGCAGGGACAGGAGGTTGAACACTGAAGCTTTCTTT	CASRDRRLNTEAFF
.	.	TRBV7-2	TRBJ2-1	TGTGCCAGCAGCTTAATTCAGGATGCCTACAATGAGCAGTTCTTC	CASSLIQDAYNEQFF
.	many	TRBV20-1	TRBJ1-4	TGCAGTGCTAGAGATGTGCGGGGGAGTGAAAAACTGTTTTTT	CSARDVRGSEKLFF
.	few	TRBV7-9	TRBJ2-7	TGTGCCAGCAGCTCGCAGGGTTACGAGCAGTACTTC	CASSSQGYEQYF
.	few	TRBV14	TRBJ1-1	TGTGCCAGCAGCCAAGTTCAGGGAAACACTGAAGCTTTCTTT	CASSQVQGNTEAFF
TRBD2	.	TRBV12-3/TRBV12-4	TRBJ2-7	TGTGCCAGCAGTCATACTAGCGGATACCCTTCCTACGAGCAGTACTTC	CASSHTSGYPSYEQYF
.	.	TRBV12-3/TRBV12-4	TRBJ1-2	TGTGCCAGCAGTTTTTTATATGGCTACACCTTC	CASSFLYGYTF
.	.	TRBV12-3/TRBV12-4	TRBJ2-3	TGTGCCAGCAGTTTATATGGGGGCCGGGGCACAGATACGCAGTATTTT	CASSLYGGRGTDTQYF
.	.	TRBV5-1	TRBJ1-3	TGCGCCAGCAGCTCCCAGCAAACCGGAAACACCATATATTTT	CASSSQQTGNTIYF
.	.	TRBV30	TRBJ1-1	TGTGCCTGGGACAGGAACAGGGAAATAGCTGAAGCTTTCTTT	CAWDRNREIAEAFF
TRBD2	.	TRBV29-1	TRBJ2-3	TGCAGCGTTGATCGTAGCGGGGGACCCTCAGATACGCAGTATTTT	CSVDRSGGPSDTQYF
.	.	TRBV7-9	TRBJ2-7	TGTGCCAGCAGCTTAATCAACGAGCAGTACTTC	CASSLINEQYF
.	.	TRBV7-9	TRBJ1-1	TGTGCCTTGGGGGCACCAAATGAAGCTTTCTTT	CALGAPNEAFF
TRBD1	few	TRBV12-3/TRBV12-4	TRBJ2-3	TGTGCCAGCAGCCCCGGACAGGGGGCATTGGATACGCAGTATTTT	CASSPGQGALDTQYF
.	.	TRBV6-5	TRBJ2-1	TGTGCCAGCAGCCCTTGGGCCAGTCTTAATGAGCAGTTCTTC	CASSPWASLNEQFF
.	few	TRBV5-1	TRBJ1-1	TGCGCCAGCAGCTGGCCCCAGGGGCCGGCCCCGAACACTGAAGCTTTCTTT	CASSWPQGPAPNTEAFF
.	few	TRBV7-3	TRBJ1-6	TGTGCCAGCAGCTATAGACCTACGGGAGCTAATTCACCCCTCCACTTT	CASSYRPTGANSPLHF
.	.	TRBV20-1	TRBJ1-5	TGCAGTGCTAGAGGGGAATCCAATCAGCCCCAGCATTTT	CSARGESNQPQHF
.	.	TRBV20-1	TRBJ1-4	TGCAGTGCCCCTGAGACACTAACTAATGAAAAACTGTTTTTT	CSAPETLTNEKLFF
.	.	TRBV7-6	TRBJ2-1	TGTGCCAGCAGCTTATACCAGCGAGAGGGAAATGAGCAGTTCTTC	CASSLYQREGNEQFF
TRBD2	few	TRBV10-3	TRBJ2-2	TGTGCCATCACCCTAGCGGACACCGGGGAGCTGTTTTTT	CAITLADTGELFF
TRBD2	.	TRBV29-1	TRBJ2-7	TGCAGCGTTCGACTAGCGGGAGGCTCCTACGAGCAGTACTTC	CSVRLAGGSYEQYF
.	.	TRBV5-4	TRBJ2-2	TGTGCCAGCAGCCTGGACAGCGACACCGGGGAGCTGTTTTTT	CASSLDSDTGELFF
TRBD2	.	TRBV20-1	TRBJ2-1	TGCAGTGCCGACCTAGCGGGCAGCTCCTACAATGAGCAGTTCTTC	CSADLAGSSYNEQFF
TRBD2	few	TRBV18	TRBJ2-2	TGTGCCAGCTCACCCCTAGCGGGGATGAACACCGGGGAGCTGTTTTTT	CASSPLAGMNTGELFF
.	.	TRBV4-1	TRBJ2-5	TGCGCCAGCAGCCAACTAGCAACCCAAGAGACCCAGTACTTC	CASSQLATQETQYF
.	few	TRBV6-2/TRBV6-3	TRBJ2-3	TGTGCCAGCAGTTTTGGGACATCGACCACAGATACGCAGTATTTT	CASSFGTSTTDTQYF
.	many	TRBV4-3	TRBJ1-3	TGCGCCAGCAGCCAAGACGCCCCGGGGGGCCCTGGAAACACCATATATTTT	CASSQDAPGGPGNTIYF
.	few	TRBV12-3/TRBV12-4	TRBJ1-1	TGTGCCAGCAGTTTGTTCGAGGACACTGAAGCTTTCTTT	CASSLFEDTEAFF
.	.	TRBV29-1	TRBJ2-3	TGCAGCGCTGCTTGGTCGGGACGGAGCACAGATACGCAGTATTTT	CSAAWSGRSTDTQYF
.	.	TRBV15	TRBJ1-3	TGTGCCACCAGCAGAGATACTCGGCCGAGCTCTGGAAACACCATATATTTT	CATSRDTRPSSGNTIYF
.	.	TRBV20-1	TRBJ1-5	TGCAGTGCTAGCCAGGGGATAGATCAGCCCCAGCATTTT	CSASQGIDQPQHF
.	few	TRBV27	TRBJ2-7	TGTGCCAGCACCCTATGGGCAGGGGCGAACTACGAGCAGTACTTC	CASTLWAGANYEQYF
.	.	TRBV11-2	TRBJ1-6	TGTGCCAGCAGCTCCGGGGCGACAGGCTCACCCCTCCACTTT	CASSSGATGSPLHF
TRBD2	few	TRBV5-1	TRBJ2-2	TGCGCCAGCAGCTTGGTACCGGGGGGTACCGGGGAGCTGTTTTTT	CASSLVPGGTGELFF
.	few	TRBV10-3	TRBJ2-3	TGTGCCATCAGTGCCTATTCAGTTGGAAGGACAGATACGCAGTATTTT	CAISAYSVGRTDTQYF
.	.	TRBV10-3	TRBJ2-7	TGTGCCATCAGTGATCAGGGGTTGGACGAGCAGTACTTC	CAISDQGLDEQYF
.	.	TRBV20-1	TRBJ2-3	TGCAGTGCGCCCGCCTGGACAGATACGCAGTATTTT	CSAPAWTDTQYF
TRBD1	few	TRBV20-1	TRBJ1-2	TGCAGTGCCACACCGCGGACAGGGGCACATGGCTACACCTTC	CSATPRTGAHGYTF
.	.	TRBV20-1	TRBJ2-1	TGCAGTGCCGTAGGTAGAGGGGCTCCGACCTACAATGAGCAGTTCTTC	CSAVGRGAPTYNEQFF
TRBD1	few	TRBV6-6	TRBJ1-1	TGTGCCAGCAGTTACTGGCTTTTGGAGAGAGGGACAGTTACTGAAGCTTTCTTT	CASSYWLLERGTVTEAFF
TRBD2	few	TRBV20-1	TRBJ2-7	TGCAGTGCTTTTGAGACTAGCGGGAGATACGAGCAGTACTTC	CSAFETSGRYEQYF
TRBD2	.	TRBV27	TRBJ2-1	TGTGCCAGCTCACGTGGGACTAGCGTGTGGAATGAGCAGTTCTTC	CASSRGTSVWNEQFF